This T cell receptor (beta chain) was observed in a study of cytomegalovirus exposure and HLA in healthy donors. On the study more broadly: Approximately 170 million T cells yielded around 120 million unique TCR beta sequences in earlier analysis.

Whole-study results and caveats: The authors later found most CMV-associated TCR beta chains appeared HLA-restricted.

About this clone: Its cognate antigen is unknown.

Vbeta (60) and Jbeta (13) primers were used in the PCR. The table came from immunoSEQ multiplex PCR; TCRdb's copy has only in-frame clones and leaves some out. The ten most abundant clones cover 1% to 1.5% of a sample with around 150,000 clones. These donors counted as nominally healthy when sampled, but unrecorded immune exposures were likely. Sequenced sample: PBMCs. The TCR was taken from a woman aged 60-70 years in good health and CMV-seronegative.

The DNA for the CDR3 is TGCGCCAGCAGCGCAGGACTAGCGGGATACGAGCAGTACTTC. Protein: CASSAGLAGYEQYF. The chain uses TRBV4-1 and TRBJ2-7; 12 bases match TRBD2. CDR1 and CDR2 from the germline V gene are MGHRA and YSYEKL. V lost 5 bases and J lost 4; bases outside the gene matches: 3. This CDR3 is 14 amino acids long.